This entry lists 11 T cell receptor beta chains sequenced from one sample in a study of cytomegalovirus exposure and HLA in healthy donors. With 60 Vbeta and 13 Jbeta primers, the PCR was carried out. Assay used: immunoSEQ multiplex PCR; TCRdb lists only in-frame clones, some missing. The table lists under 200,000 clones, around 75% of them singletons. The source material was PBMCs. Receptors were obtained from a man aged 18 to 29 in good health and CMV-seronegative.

In nucleotides, the CDR3 is TGTGCCAGCAGCGATATCGACAGAATCTACGAGCAGTACTTC. Protein sequence: CASSDIDRIYEQYF. This chain joins TRBV5-4 and TRBJ2-7; TRBD1 might be the D (5 bases). There are 14 residues in the CDR3. V dropped 4 bases and J dropped 3 bases, with 14 bases sitting between them. Looked up from germline, CDR1 is SGHNT and CDR2 is YYREEE (reference sequence). The whole variable domain, remainder taken from reference TRBV5-4 and TRBJ2-7, is ETGVTQSPTHLIKTRGQQVTLRCSSQSGHNTVSWYQQALGQGPQFIFQYYREEENGRGNFPPRFSGLQFPNYSSELNVNALELDDSALYLCASSDIDRIYEQYFGPGTRLTVT.

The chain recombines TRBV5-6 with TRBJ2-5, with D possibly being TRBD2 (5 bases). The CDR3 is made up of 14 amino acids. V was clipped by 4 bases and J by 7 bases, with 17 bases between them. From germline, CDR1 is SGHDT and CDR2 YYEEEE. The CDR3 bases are TGTGCCAGCAGCCCCGGACGGCTGGCGGGGACCCAGTACTTC. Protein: CASSPGRLAGTQYF.

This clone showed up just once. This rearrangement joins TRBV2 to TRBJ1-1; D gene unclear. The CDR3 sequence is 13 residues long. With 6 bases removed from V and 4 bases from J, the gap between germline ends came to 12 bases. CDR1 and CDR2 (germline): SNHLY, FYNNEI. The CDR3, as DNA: TGTGCCAGCAGACGTTACCCGAGCACTGAAGCTTTCTTT. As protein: CASRRYPSTEAFF.

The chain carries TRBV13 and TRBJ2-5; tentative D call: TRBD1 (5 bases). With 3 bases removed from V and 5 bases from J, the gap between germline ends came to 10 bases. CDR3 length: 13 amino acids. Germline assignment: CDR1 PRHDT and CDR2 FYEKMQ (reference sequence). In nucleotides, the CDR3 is TGTGCCAGCAGCTTCAGGGTATGGGAGACCCAGTACTTC. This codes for CASSFRVWETQYF.

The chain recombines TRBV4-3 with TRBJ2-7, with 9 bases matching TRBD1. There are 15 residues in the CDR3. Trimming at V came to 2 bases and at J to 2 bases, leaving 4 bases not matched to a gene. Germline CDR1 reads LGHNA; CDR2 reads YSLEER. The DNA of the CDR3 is TGCGCCAGCAGCCAACTCGGGACAGGGCCCTACGAGCAGTACTTC. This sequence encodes CASSQLGTGPYEQYF.

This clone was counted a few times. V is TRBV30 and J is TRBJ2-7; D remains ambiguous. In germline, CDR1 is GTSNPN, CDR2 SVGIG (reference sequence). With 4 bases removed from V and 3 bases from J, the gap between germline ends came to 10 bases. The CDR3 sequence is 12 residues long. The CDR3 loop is CAWTPNSYEQYF. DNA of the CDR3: TGTGCCTGGACCCCCAACAGCTACGAGCAGTACTTC.

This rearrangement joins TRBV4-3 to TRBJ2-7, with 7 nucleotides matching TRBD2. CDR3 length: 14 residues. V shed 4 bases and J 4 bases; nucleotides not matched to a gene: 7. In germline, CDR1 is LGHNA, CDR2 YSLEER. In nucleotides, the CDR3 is TGCGCCAGCAGCCCTGGGGAGGGAGCGTACGAGCAGTACTTC. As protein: CASSPGEGAYEQYF.

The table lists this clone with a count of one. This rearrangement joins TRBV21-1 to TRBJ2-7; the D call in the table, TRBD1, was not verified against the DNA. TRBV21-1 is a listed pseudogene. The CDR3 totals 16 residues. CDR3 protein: CASSANPGTSTGEQYF. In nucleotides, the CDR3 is TGTGCCAGCAGCGCAAACCCCGGGACATCAACAGGCGAGCAGTACTTC.

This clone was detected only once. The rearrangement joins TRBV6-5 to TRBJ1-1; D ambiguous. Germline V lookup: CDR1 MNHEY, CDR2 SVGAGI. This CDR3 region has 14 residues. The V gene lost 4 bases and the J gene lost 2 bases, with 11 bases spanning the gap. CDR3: CASSFLSGNTEAFF. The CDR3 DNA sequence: TGTGCCAGCAGTTTTCTATCGGGAAACACTGAAGCTTTCTTT.

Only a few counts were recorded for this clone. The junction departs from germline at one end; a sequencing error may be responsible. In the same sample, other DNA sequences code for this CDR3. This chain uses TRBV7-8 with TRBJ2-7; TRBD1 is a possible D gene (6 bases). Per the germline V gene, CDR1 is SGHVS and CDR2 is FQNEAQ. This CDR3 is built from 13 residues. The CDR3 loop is CASKQGPAYEQYF. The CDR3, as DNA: TGTGCTAGCAAGCAGGGGCCGGCATACGAGCAGTACTTC.

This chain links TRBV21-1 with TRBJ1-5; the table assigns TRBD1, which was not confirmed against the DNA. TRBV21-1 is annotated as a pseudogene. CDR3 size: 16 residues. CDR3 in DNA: TGTGCCAGCACCGAAAAAGACAGGGGCCCAAATCAGCCCCAGCATTTT. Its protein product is CASTEKDRGPNQPQHF.